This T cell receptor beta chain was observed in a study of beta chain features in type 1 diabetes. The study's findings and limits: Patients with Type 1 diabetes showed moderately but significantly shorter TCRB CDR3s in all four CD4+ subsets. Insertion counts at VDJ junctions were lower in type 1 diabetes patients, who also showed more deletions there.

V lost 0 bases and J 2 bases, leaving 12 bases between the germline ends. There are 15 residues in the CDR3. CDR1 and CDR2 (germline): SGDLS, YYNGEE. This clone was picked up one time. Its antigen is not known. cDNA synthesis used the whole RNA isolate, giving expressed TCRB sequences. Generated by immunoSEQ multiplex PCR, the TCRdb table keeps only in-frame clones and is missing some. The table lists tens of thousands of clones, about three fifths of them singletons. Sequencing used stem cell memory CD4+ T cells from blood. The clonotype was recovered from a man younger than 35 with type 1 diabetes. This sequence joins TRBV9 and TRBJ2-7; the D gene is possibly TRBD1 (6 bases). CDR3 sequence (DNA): TGTGCCAGCAGCGTAGACCCGGGGACAACCTACGAGCAGTACTTC. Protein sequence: CASSVDPGTTYEQYF.